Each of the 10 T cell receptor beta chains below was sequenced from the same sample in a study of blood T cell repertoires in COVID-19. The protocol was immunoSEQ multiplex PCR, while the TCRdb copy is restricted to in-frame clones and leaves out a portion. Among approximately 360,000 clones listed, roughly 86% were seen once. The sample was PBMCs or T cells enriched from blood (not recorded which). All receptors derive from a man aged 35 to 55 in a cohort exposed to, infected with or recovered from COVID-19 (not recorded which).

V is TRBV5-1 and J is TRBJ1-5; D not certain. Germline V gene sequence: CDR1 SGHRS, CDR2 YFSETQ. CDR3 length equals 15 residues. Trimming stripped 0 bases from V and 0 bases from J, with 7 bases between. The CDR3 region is CASSLAGYSNQPQHF. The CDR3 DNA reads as TGCGCCAGCAGCTTGGCCGGTTATAGCAATCAGCCCCAGCATTTT.

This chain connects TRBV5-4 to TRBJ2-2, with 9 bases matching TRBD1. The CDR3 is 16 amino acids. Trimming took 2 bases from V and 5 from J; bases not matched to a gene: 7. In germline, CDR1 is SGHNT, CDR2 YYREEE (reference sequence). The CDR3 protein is CASSLLQGAQTGELFF. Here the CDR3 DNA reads TGTGCCAGCAGCTTATTACAGGGGGCGCAGACCGGGGAGCTGTTTTTT.

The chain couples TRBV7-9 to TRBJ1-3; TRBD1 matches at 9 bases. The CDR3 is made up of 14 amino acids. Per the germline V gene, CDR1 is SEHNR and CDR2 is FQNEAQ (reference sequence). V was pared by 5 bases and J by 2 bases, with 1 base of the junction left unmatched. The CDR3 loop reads CASSDRGTGNTIYF. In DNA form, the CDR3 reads TGTGCCAGCAGCGACAGGGGGACTGGAAACACCATATATTTT.

The DNA of the CDR3 is TGTGCCAGCAGTTCCACCCCGACTAGCGGGAGGGCCTACAATGAGCAGTTCTTC. Protein product: CASSSTPTSGRAYNEQFF. The chain recombines TRBV27 with TRBJ2-1; 14 bases map to TRBD2. Trimming cost V 4 bases and J 2 bases; bases outside gene matches: 7. The germline V gene encodes CDR1 MNHEY and CDR2 SMNVEV (reference sequence). The CDR3 covers 18 residues.

CDR3 nucleotides: TGTGCCAGCAGTATCGGGAGCTCTGGGGCCAACGTCCTGACTTTC. It codes for CASSIGSSGANVLTF. J is TRBJ2-6 and V is TRBV28; D might be TRBD2 (6 bases). CDR3 length: 15 residues. Germline V lookup: CDR1 MDHEN, CDR2 SYDVKM. V shed 5 bases and J shed 0 bases, with 8 bases lying between them.

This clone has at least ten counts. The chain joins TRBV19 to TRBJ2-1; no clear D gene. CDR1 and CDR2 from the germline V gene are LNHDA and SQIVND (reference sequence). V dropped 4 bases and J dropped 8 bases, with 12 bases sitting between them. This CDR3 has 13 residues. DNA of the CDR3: TGTGCCAGTAGTACCACAGTGACGGATGAGCAGTTCTTC. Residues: CASSTTVTDEQFF. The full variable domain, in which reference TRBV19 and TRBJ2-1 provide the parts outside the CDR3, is DGGITQSPKYLFRKEGQNVTLSCEQNLNHDAMYWYRQDPGQGLRLIYYSQIVNDFQKGDIAEGYSVSREKKESFPLTVTSAQKNPTAFYLCASSTTVTDEQFFGPGTRLTVL.

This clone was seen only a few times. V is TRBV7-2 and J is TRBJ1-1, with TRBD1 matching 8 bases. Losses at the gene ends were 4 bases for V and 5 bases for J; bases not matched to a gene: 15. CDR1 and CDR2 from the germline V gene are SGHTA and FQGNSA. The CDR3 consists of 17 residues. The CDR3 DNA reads TGTGCCAGCAGCTCGCTAAGGACAGGGTATTTGGTAACTGAAGCTTTCTTT. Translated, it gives CASSSLRTGYLVTEAFF.

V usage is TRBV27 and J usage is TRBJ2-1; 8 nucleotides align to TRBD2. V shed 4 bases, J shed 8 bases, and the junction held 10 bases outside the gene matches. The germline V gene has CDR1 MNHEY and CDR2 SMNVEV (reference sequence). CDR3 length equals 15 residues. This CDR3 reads CASSSASGRRDEQFF. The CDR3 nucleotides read TGTGCCAGCAGTTCCGCTAGCGGGCGAAGGGATGAGCAGTTCTTC.

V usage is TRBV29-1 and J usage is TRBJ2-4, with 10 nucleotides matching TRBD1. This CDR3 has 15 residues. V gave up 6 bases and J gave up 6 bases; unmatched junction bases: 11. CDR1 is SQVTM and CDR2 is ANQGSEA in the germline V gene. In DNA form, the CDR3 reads TGCAGCGTCCGAAAGTCCGGGACAGGGGTAAACATTCAGTACTTC. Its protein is CSVRKSGTGVNIQYF.

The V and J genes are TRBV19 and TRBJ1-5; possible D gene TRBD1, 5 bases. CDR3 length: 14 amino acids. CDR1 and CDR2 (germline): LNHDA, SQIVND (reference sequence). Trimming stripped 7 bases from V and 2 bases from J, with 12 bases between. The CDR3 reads CASTDQGGNQPQHF. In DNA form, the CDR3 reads TGTGCCAGTACCGACCAGGGTGGCAATCAGCCCCAGCATTTT.